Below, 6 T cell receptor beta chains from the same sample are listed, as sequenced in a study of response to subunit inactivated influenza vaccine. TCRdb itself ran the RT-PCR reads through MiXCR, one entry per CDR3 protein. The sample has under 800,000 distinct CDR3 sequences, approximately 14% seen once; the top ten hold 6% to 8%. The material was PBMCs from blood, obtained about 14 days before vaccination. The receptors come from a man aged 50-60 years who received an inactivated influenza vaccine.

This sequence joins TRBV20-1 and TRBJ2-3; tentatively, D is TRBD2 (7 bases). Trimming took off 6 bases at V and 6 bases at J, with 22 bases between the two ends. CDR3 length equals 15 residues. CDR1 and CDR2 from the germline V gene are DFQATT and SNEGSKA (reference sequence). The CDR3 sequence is CSAVPGGPGLDTQYF. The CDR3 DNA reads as TGCAGTGCCGTCCCCGGGGGGCCAGGTTTGGATACGCAGTATTTT.

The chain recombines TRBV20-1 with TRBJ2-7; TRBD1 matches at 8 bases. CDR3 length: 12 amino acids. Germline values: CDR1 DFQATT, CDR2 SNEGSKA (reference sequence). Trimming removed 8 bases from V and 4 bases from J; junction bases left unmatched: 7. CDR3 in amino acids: CSPDRGTYEQYF. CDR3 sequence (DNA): TGCAGTCCAGACAGGGGAACTTACGAGCAGTACTTC.

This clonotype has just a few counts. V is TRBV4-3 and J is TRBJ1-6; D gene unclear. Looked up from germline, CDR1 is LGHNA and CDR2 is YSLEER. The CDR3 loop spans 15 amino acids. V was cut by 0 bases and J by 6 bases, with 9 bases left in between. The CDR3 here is CASSQDRLSNSPLHF. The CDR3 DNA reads TGCGCCAGCAGCCAAGACAGGCTTTCTAATTCACCCCTCCACTTT.

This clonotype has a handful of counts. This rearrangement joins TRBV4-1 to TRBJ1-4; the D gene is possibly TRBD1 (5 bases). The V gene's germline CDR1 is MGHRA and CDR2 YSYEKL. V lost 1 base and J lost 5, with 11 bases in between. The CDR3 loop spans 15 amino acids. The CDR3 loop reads CASSQGGRRNEKLFF. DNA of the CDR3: TGCGCCAGCAGCCAAGGGGGCAGGAGAAATGAAAAACTGTTTTTT.

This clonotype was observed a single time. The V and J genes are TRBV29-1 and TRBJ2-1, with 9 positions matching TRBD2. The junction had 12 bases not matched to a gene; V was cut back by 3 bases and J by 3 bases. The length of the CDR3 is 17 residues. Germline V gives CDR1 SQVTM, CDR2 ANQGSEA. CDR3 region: CSVDVEAGLANYNEQFF. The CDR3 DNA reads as TGCAGCGTTGACGTTGAGGCCGGACTAGCGAACTACAATGAGCAGTTCTTC.

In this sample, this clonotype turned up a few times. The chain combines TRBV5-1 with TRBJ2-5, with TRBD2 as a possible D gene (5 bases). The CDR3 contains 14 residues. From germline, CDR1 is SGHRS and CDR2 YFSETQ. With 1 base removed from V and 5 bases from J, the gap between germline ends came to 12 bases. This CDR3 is CASSLSSGSETQYF. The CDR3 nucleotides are TGCGCCAGCAGCTTGTCTTCGGGATCGGAGACCCAGTACTTC. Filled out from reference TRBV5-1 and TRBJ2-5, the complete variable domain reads KAGVTQTPRYLIKTRGQQVTLSCSPISGHRSVSWYQQTPGQGLQFLFEYFSETQRNKGNFPGRFSGRQFSNSRSEMNVSTLELGDSALYLCASSLSSGSETQYFGPGTRLLVL.